What follows are 32 T cell receptor beta chains derived from one specimen sequenced in a study of CD8 T cells in ankylosing spondylitis. Broader study findings: What seemed typical of ankylosing spondylitis blood was a TCR beta motif built from about 8 highly homologous variants.

These receptors have no identified antigens. TCRdb analysed the 5' RACE reads with MiXCR anew, one entry per CDR3 protein. The sample consists of around 890,000 distinct CDR3 sequences, roughly 10% of them appearing once. Sequences were obtained from blood, either unsorted or a sorted T cell fraction (not recorded which). Every receptor here comes from a male donor with ankylosing spondylitis.

This clonotype was counted between two and nine times. The chain carries TRBV19 and TRBJ1-5; D might be TRBD1 (6 bases). The CDR3 sequence is 16 residues long. CDR1 is LNHDA, CDR2 SQIVND, per germline (reference sequence). With 3 bases removed from V and 4 bases from J, the gap between germline ends came to 16 bases. The CDR3 here is CASSINPGVRNQPQHF. DNA for the CDR3: TGTGCCAGTAGTATTAACCCAGGGGTGAGGAATCAGCCCCAGCATTTT.

The chain carries TRBV6-2 or TRBV6-3 and TRBJ2-7, with unresolved D. The germline V and J ends were trimmed by 0 bases and 7 bases, with 16 bases remaining between them. This CDR3 contains 15 residues. Per the germline V gene, CDR1 is MNHEY and CDR2 is SVGEGT. The CDR3 DNA reads TGTGCCAGCAGTTACTCGACCAGGTCAAGTCGGGAGCAGTACTTC. Its translation is CASSYSTRSSREQYF.

The sample holds a few counts of this clonotype. The gene calls are TRBV5-6 and TRBJ2-5, with D uncertain. V lost 4 bases and J lost 0, with 10 bases in between. From germline, CDR1 is SGHDT and CDR2 YYEEEE. The CDR3 loop spans 14 amino acids. In DNA form, the CDR3 reads TGTGCCAGCAGCCCATCCCCCAACCAAGAGACCCAGTACTTC. It encodes CASSPSPNQETQYF. The full variable domain, its missing parts supplied by reference TRBV5-6 and TRBJ2-5, is DAGVTQSPTHLIKTRGQQVTLRCSPKSGHDTVSWYQQALGQGPQFIFQYYEEEERQRGNFPDRFSGHQFPNYSSELNVNALLLGDSALYLCASSPSPNQETQYFGPGTRLLVL.

This clonotype was observed a handful of times. V gene TRBV12-3 or TRBV12-4 combines with J gene TRBJ2-3; 10 nucleotides line up with TRBD1. The CDR3 has 15 amino acids. Trimming took 7 bases from V and 0 from J; bases not matched to a gene: 4. DNA of the CDR3: TGTGCCAGCATTCGACAGGGGGCGAGCACAGATACGCAGTATTTT. Translated: CASIRQGASTDTQYF.

This clonotype appeared a few times. The gene calls are TRBV12-3 or TRBV12-4 and TRBJ1-5; 8 bases fit TRBD1. The CDR3 runs to 15 residues. With V trimmed by 3 bases and J by 6 bases, 7 bases remained unmatched. Here the CDR3 reads CASSLQGAAGQPQHF. The CDR3 bases are TGTGCCAGCAGTTTGCAGGGGGCAGCGGGTCAGCCCCAGCATTTT.

This clonotype was counted at least ten times. This chain connects TRBV7-2 to TRBJ1-6, with D maybe TRBD1 (5 bases). This CDR3 spans 13 amino acids. Trimming shortened V by 1 base and J by 9 bases, and 7 bases separated the two germline ends. The germline CDR1 and CDR2 sequences are SGHTA and FQGNSA. In DNA, the CDR3 is TGTGCCAGCAGCTTAGTTGGGGGTTCACCCCTCCACTTT. Translated: CASSLVGGSPLHF.

The rearrangement uses TRBV6-5 and TRBJ1-4, with 8 bases identical to TRBD1. Germline loops: CDR1 MNHEY, CDR2 SVGAGI. CDR3 size: 12 residues. V lost 5 bases to trimming and J lost 8 bases; unmatched junction nucleotides: 1. The CDR3 is CASSNRGEKLFF. DNA for the CDR3: TGTGCCAGCAGTAACAGGGGGGAAAAACTGTTTTTT.

This clonotype was recorded a few times. This chain joins TRBV7-9 and TRBJ1-1; D ambiguous. The germline V gene has CDR1 SEHNR and CDR2 FQNEAQ (reference sequence). V shed 3 bases and J shed 10 bases, with 12 bases lying between them. The CDR3 length is 12 residues. The CDR3 is CASSLDGAGAFF. In nucleotides, the CDR3 is TGTGCCAGCAGCTTGGACGGTGCGGGAGCTTTCTTT.

The rearrangement uses TRBV20-1 and TRBJ2-1; D unclear. Germline assignment: CDR1 DFQATT and CDR2 SNEGSKA (reference sequence). V dropped 5 bases and J dropped 6 bases, with 20 bases sitting between them. The CDR3 covers 15 residues. Here the CDR3 reads CSAGSTAGIPNEQFF. In nucleotides, the CDR3 is TGCAGTGCTGGGTCCACCGCCGGCATACCCAATGAGCAGTTCTTC.

This clonotype showed up many times. The V and J genes are TRBV6-5 and TRBJ2-7; D is ambiguous. This CDR3 comprises 13 residues. V was cut by 2 bases and J by 3 bases, with 8 bases left in between. Per the germline V gene, CDR1 is MNHEY and CDR2 is SVGAGI. As DNA, the CDR3 is TGTGCCAGCAGTTACGGGTTAATCTACGAGCAGTACTTC. It translates to CASSYGLIYEQYF.

As concerns this clonotype: A read error may produce the germline difference seen at one junction end. This sequence joins TRBV11-2 and TRBJ2-1, with unresolved D. This CDR3 region has 14 residues. The germline V gene has CDR1 SGHAT and CDR2 FQNNGV. CDR3 nucleotide sequence: TGTGCCAGCAGCCCATACGTGAGTTACAATGGGCAGTTCTTC. This gives the protein CASSPYVSYNGQFF.

This clonotype showed up just a few times. The rearrangement uses TRBV20-1 and TRBJ2-7; tentative D call: TRBD1 (6 bases). V was shortened by 3 bases and J by 6 bases, with 15 bases between the two germline ends. Germline V CDR1 and CDR2: DFQATT, SNEGSKA (reference sequence). CDR3 length equals 13 residues. The CDR3 DNA is TGCAGTGCTAGTCCCGGGACACCAGGCGAGCAGTACTTC. Its protein is CSASPGTPGEQYF.

This chain uses TRBV15 with TRBJ2-7; D gene ambiguous. V dropped 1 base and J dropped 0 bases, with 13 bases sitting between them. From germline, CDR1 is LNHNV and CDR2 YYDKDF (reference sequence). The CDR3 has 16 amino acids. CDR3 protein: CATSRVLRSGSYEQYF. The CDR3 DNA reads TGTGCCACCAGCAGAGTTCTAAGGTCGGGCTCCTACGAGCAGTACTTC.

This rearrangement joins TRBV18 to TRBJ1-6, with 7 bases that match TRBD1. V lost 4 bases to trimming and J lost 8 bases; unmatched junction nucleotides: 11. Germline V lookup: CDR1 KGHSH, CDR2 LQKENI. This CDR3 spans 16 amino acids. This chain's CDR3 is CASSQTGQSVDSPLHF. CDR3 DNA: TGTGCCAGCTCACAGACAGGGCAGTCTGTGGATTCACCCCTCCACTTT.

This clonotype was picked up a small number of times. The genes are TRBV5-1 and TRBJ2-7, with 11 bases fitting TRBD2. V trimming: 2 bases; J trimming: 0 bases; junction bases outside the gene matches: 7. CDR3 size: 17 residues. Germline loops: CDR1 SGHRS, CDR2 YFSETQ. CDR3: CASSLGLAGSGSYEQYF. In nucleotides, the CDR3 is TGCGCCAGCAGCTTAGGACTAGCGGGCTCGGGCTCCTACGAGCAGTACTTC.

The chain has TRBV20-1 and TRBJ2-3; tentative D call: TRBD1 (6 bases). Germline V gene lookup returns CDR1 DFQATT and CDR2 SNEGSKA (reference sequence). With 6 bases removed from V and 3 bases from J, the gap between germline ends came to 16 bases. The CDR3 loop spans 14 amino acids. The CDR3 protein is CSAQQGPGTDTQYF. The CDR3 DNA reads TGCAGTGCCCAACAGGGCCCCGGGACAGATACGCAGTATTTT.

This clonotype occurred a few times. The chain uses TRBV7-9 and TRBJ1-3; maybe TRBD1 (5 bases). Germline V gene lookup returns CDR1 SEHNR and CDR2 FQNEAQ (reference sequence). V dropped 7 bases and J dropped 5 bases, with 15 bases sitting between them. This CDR3 spans 14 amino acids. CDR3 in amino acids: CASTHRDGRNTIYF. CDR3 coding DNA: TGTGCCAGCACCCATAGGGACGGGCGAAACACCATATATTTT.

The gene calls are TRBV6-2 or TRBV6-3 and TRBJ2-5; TRBD1 might be the D (5 bases). Germline V gives CDR1 MNHEY, CDR2 SVGEGT. Trimming shortened V by 5 bases and J by 5 bases, and 15 bases separated the two germline ends. This CDR3 comprises 14 residues. The CDR3 protein is CASSPRQPVETQYF. CDR3 DNA sequence: TGTGCCAGCAGTCCCCGACAGCCAGTGGAGACCCAGTACTTC.

There are many counts of this clonotype. CDR3 coding DNA: TGCGCCAGCAGCTTCACAGGGAACACCGGGGAGCTGTTTTTT. It encodes CASSFTGNTGELFF. The gene calls are TRBV5-1 and TRBJ2-2; D is possibly TRBD1 (5 bases). The length of the CDR3 is 14 residues. Trimming cost V 2 bases and J 1 base, with 6 bases left between them. Germline V gives CDR1 SGHRS, CDR2 YFSETQ.

This clonotype was seen repeatedly, ten times or more. The gene calls are TRBV5-1 and TRBJ2-1; D possibly matches TRBD1 or TRBD2 (6 bases each). V gave up 0 bases and J gave up 4 bases, with 11 bases separating them. Germline assignment: CDR1 SGHRS and CDR2 YFSETQ. This CDR3 comprises 15 residues. The CDR3 bases are TGCGCCAGCAGCTTGGCGGGGGCCCCTTACAATGAGCAGTTCTTC. It specifies CASSLAGAPYNEQFF.

The DNA for the CDR3 is TGTGCCAGCAGCTTAGGGGTAGCGGGTCAAGAGACCCAGTACTTC. This translates into CASSLGVAGQETQYF. The rearrangement links TRBV7-2 to TRBJ2-5; 7 bases map to TRBD2. Trimming at V came to 1 base and at J to 2 bases, leaving 4 bases not matched to a gene. Germline V gene sequence: CDR1 SGHTA, CDR2 FQGNSA. CDR3 length: 15 amino acids.

The sample holds a few counts of this clonotype. This chain connects TRBV6-5 to TRBJ1-2; TRBD1 matches at 9 bases. Looked up from germline, CDR1 is MNHEY and CDR2 is SVGAGI. The CDR3 has 15 residues. V lost 4 bases, J lost 4 bases, and 7 bases stayed unmatched. CDR3 residues: CASSSRDRDLYGYTF. The DNA of the CDR3 is TGTGCCAGCAGTTCAAGGGACAGGGACCTCTATGGCTACACCTTC.

The gene calls are TRBV5-8 and TRBJ2-3; 10 bases agree with TRBD2. From germline, CDR1 is SGHTS and CDR2 YDEGEE. The CDR3 totals 15 residues. Unmatched junction bases numbered 6, after V lost 6 bases and J lost 2 bases. CDR3 sequence reads: CASNLAGANTDTQYF. CDR3 DNA: TGTGCCAGCAACCTAGCGGGGGCAAACACAGATACGCAGTATTTT.

This clonotype was recorded a few times. The chain combines TRBV20-1 with TRBJ2-3; perhaps D is TRBD1 or TRBD2 (5 bases each). Per the germline V gene, CDR1 is DFQATT and CDR2 is SNEGSKA (reference sequence). The CDR3 runs to 14 residues. The DNA for the CDR3 is TGCACCGCTCGGGGTGGGGCTAGCACAGATACGCAGTATTTT. Translated: CTARGGASTDTQYF.

This clonotype has at least ten counts. The chain couples TRBV4-2 to TRBJ2-5; tentatively, D is TRBD1 or TRBD2 (6 bases each). With 1 base removed from V and 0 bases from J, the gap between germline ends came to 18 bases. The CDR3 has 18 residues. Germline V lookup: CDR1 LGHNA, CDR2 YNFKEQ. CDR3 coding DNA: TGTGCCAGCAGCCAAGTGGGGGGCGTCTCTTCCTACCAAGAGACCCAGTACTTC. It translates to CASSQVGGVSSYQETQYF.

In this sample, this clonotype turned up a few times. The V and J genes are TRBV10-3 and TRBJ2-3, with D perhaps TRBD1 (7 bases). Germline V gene lookup returns CDR1 ENHRY and CDR2 SYGVKD. Deletions cut 6 bases from V and 1 base from J, with 14 bases between. This CDR3 is built from 15 residues. CDR3 sequence (DNA): TGTGCCATCAGGCGGGACAGTTCGGGCACAGATACGCAGTATTTT. It codes for CAIRRDSSGTDTQYF.

The chain has TRBV12-3 or TRBV12-4 and TRBJ2-7, with D possibly being TRBD1 or TRBD2 (5 bases each). V lost 6 bases and J 2 bases, leaving 14 bases between the germline ends. The CDR3 extends over 14 amino acids. Here the CDR3 reads CASRQGRLPYEQYF. CDR3 in DNA: TGTGCCAGCAGGCAGGGACGCCTCCCCTACGAGCAGTACTTC.

The rearrangement uses TRBV20-1 and TRBJ2-4; D is ambiguous. This CDR3 contains 17 residues. CDR1 DFQATT and CDR2 SNEGSKA come from the germline V gene (reference sequence). V was shortened by 0 bases and J by 3 bases, with 18 bases between the two germline ends. Here the CDR3 reads CSARDDDLVLYKNIQYF. The CDR3 DNA is TGCAGTGCTAGAGATGATGACTTAGTGTTATACAAAAACATTCAGTACTTC.

This clonotype showed up many times. J is TRBJ2-5 and V is TRBV29-1, with D maybe TRBD1 (6 bases). V lost 4 bases to trimming and J lost 5 bases, with 11 bases between them. The CDR3 runs 12 residues. The V gene's germline CDR1 is SQVTM and CDR2 ANQGSEA. In DNA form, the CDR3 reads TGCAGCGTTGTACAGGGAGTGGAGACCCAGTACTTC. This sequence encodes CSVVQGVETQYF. Looking up the rest from reference TRBV29-1 and TRBJ2-5 gives the full variable domain: SAVISQKPSRDICQRGTSLTIQCQVDSQVTMMFWYRQQPGQSLTLIATANQGSEATYESGFVIDKFPISRPNLTFSTLTVSNMSPEDSSIYLCSVVQGVETQYFGPGTRLLVL.

This clonotype came up a few times. The V and J genes are TRBV4-2 and TRBJ2-1; 14 nucleotides line up with TRBD2. CDR3 size: 20 residues. J gave up 0 bases and V 4 bases, and 11 bases lay outside the gene matches. The germline CDR1 and CDR2 sequences are LGHNA and YNFKEQ. This CDR3 is CASSPIGLAGGPSSYNEQFF. DNA for the CDR3: TGTGCCAGCAGCCCAATCGGACTAGCGGGAGGCCCAAGCTCCTACAATGAGCAGTTCTTC.

The chain couples TRBV24-1 to TRBJ1-3, with 10 bases fitting TRBD1. Germline loops: CDR1 KGHDR, CDR2 SFDVKD. Trimming cost V 4 bases and J 8 bases; bases outside gene matches: 13. The CDR3 totals 17 residues. This CDR3 is CATSDAPRDRGRDTIYF. The CDR3 DNA reads as TGTGCCACCAGTGACGCCCCCCGGGACAGGGGACGGGACACCATATATTTT.

V usage is TRBV18 and J usage is TRBJ1-5; TRBD1 is a possible D gene (6 bases). V gave up 3 bases and J gave up 1 base, with 13 bases separating them. Germline CDR1 is KGHSH and CDR2 is LQKENI. The CDR3 totals 16 residues. CDR3 region: CASSPPGGQSNQPQHF. The CDR3 nucleotides read TGTGCCAGCTCACCCCCGGGGGGGCAAAGCAATCAGCCCCAGCATTTT.